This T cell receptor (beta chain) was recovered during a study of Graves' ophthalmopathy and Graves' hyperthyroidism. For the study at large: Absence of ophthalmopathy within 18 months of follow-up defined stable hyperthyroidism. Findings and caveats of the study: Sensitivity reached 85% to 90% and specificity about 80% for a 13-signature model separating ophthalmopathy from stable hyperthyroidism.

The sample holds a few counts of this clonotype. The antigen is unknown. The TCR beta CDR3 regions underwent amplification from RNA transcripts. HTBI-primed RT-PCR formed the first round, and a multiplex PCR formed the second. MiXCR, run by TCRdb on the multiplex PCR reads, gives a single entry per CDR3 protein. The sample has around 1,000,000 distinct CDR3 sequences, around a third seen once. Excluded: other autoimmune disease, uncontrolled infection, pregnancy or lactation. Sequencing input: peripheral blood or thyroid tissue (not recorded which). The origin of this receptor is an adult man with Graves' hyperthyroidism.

The CDR3 nucleotides read TGTGCCAGCAGCCCCCGGGCGGGGAAAGGGGTTAATTCACCCCTCCACTTT. Its translation is CASSPRAGKGVNSPLHF. The V call is TRBV6-6, the J call TRBJ1-6, with a possible D match to TRBD1 (5 bases). Trimming removed 6 bases at V and 6 bases at J, with 21 bases between. The CDR3 extends over 17 amino acids. CDR1 MNHNY and CDR2 SVGAGI come from the germline V gene (reference sequence).